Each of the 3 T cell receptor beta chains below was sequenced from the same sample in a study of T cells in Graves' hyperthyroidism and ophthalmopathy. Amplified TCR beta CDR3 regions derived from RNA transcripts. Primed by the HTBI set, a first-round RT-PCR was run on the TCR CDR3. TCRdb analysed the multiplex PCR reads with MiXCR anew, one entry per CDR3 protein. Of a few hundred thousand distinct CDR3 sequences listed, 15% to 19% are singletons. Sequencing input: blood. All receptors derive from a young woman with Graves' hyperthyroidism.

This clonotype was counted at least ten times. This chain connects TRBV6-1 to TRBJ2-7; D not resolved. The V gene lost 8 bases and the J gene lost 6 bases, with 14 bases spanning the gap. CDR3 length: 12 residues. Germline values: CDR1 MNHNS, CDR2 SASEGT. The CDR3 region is CASFLGRGEQYF. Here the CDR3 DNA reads TGTGCCAGCTTCTTGGGTAGAGGCGAGCAGTACTTC.

This CDR3 is CASSPGGAAAYEQYF. As DNA, the CDR3 is TGTGCCAGCAGCCCCGGGGGGGCAGCGGCCTACGAGCAGTACTTC. The rearrangement uses TRBV5-5 and TRBJ2-7, with 8 bases identical to TRBD2. Germline CDR1 reads SGHKS; CDR2 reads YYEKEE (reference sequence). Unmatched junction bases numbered 8, after V lost 4 bases and J lost 2 bases. The CDR3 contains 15 residues.

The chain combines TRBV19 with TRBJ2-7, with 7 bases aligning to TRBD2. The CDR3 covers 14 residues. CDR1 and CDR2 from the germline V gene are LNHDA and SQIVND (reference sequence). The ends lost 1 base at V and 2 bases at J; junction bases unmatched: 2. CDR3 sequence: CASSIGGSAYEQYF. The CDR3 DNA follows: TGTGCCAGTAGTATAGGCGGGAGCGCCTACGAGCAGTACTTC.